These 10 T cell receptor beta chains share one sample of origin, sequenced in a study of cytomegalovirus exposure and HLA in healthy donors. The PCR was carried out with 60 Vbeta primers and 13 Jbeta primers. Using immunoSEQ multiplex PCR, the repertoire was profiled, and TCRdb retains in-frame clones only, with some absent. Of just over 150,000 clones detected, 86% appear once; the ten largest clones hold roughly 1.8%. Sequencing used PBMCs. The receptors were gathered from a woman aged 18-35 years in good health and CMV-seronegative.

The CDR3 region is CASSEDPLAGGYTDTQYF. In DNA form, the CDR3 reads TGTGCCAGCAGTGAAGACCCTTTAGCGGGGGGCTACACAGATACGCAGTATTTT. This sequence joins TRBV2 and TRBJ2-3, with 10 bases lining up with TRBD2. The germline gives CDR1 SNHLY, CDR2 FYNNEI. The CDR3 extends over 18 amino acids. The V and J ends lost 1 base and 2 bases, in that order; junction bases with no gene match: 9.

This clone appeared a few times. The CDR3 is CASSSGGGQNSPLHF. For the CDR3, the DNA is TGTGCCAGCAGCTCTGGTGGGGGACAGAATTCACCCCTCCACTTT. V is TRBV7-9 and J is TRBJ1-6; 7 nucleotides match TRBD1. The CDR3 has 15 residues. Germline CDR1 and CDR2: SEHNR and FQNEAQ (reference sequence). V was pared by 4 bases and J by 7 bases, with 7 bases of the junction left unmatched.

The chain links TRBV6-1 to TRBJ1-2; D remains ambiguous. This CDR3 has 15 amino acids. Looked up from germline, CDR1 is MNHNS and CDR2 is SASEGT. The V gene lost 6 bases and the J gene lost 2 bases, with 16 bases spanning the gap. The CDR3, as DNA: TGTGCCAGCAGACTTGGCGGGTTTGGAAACTATGGCTACACCTTC. It is translated as CASRLGGFGNYGYTF.

The CDR3 nucleotides read TGTGCCGCCTACCGTCAGGGCCGAGATACGCAGTATTTT. Its protein is CAAYRQGRDTQYF. This chain joins TRBV6-1 and TRBJ2-3, with a tentative D call TRBD1 (5 bases). The CDR3 covers 13 residues. V was shortened by 11 bases and J by 5 bases, with 17 bases between the two germline ends. Per the germline V gene, CDR1 is MNHNS and CDR2 is SASEGT.

This clone is a singleton in its sample. The chain combines TRBV15 with TRBJ1-4; D possibly corresponds to TRBD1 (5 bases). Trimming removed 1 base at V and 8 bases at J, with 17 bases between. The length of the CDR3 is 16 residues. The germline V gene has CDR1 LNHNV and CDR2 YYDKDF (reference sequence). The CDR3 reads CATSRGFGGAGEKLFF. The CDR3 DNA is TGTGCCACCAGCAGAGGGTTCGGCGGGGCGGGAGAAAAACTGTTTTTT.

The chain is built from TRBV28 and TRBJ2-5; no clear D. Trimming pared 2 bases from V and 0 bases from J, leaving 4 bases between. Germline assignment: CDR1 MDHEN and CDR2 SYDVKM. The CDR3 runs to 13 residues. The CDR3 DNA sequence: TGTGCCAGCAGTTTAGAGGACCAAGAGACCCAGTACTTC. Its translation: CASSLEDQETQYF. The full variable domain, rest sourced from reference TRBV28 and TRBJ2-5, is DVKVTQSSRYLVKRTGEKVFLECVQDMDHENMFWYRQDPGLGLRLIYFSYDVKMKEKGDIPEGYSVSREKKERFSLILESASTNQTSMYLCASSLEDQETQYFGPGTRLLVL.

This sequence joins TRBV18 and TRBJ2-5; no clear D gene. The DNA end favors TRBJ2-7, so the J call may be wrong. The CDR3 totals 14 residues. The germline V gene has CDR1 KGHSH and CDR2 LQKENI. CDR3 nucleotides: TGTGCCAGCTCACCGTATCTAGATGGCGACGAGCAGTACTTC. This sequence encodes CASSPYLDGDEQYF.

The J gene is TRBJ2-1, the V gene TRBV5-1, with 11 positions matching TRBD2. After removal of 6 bases from V and 9 bases from J, the junction contained 11 bases not matched to a gene. Germline V gene lookup returns CDR1 SGHRS and CDR2 YFSETQ. CDR3 size: 15 residues. The CDR3 protein is CASTSVLAGEGEQFF. DNA of the CDR3: TGCGCCAGCACCTCGGTACTAGCGGGAGAGGGTGAGCAGTTCTTC.

This chain joins TRBV30 and TRBJ2-3; D is perhaps TRBD1 (6 bases). CDR3 size: 15 residues. Trimming left V 4 bases short and J 2 bases short, with 16 bases between. Germline V gene data show CDR1 as GTSNPN and CDR2 as SVGIG (reference sequence). CDR3 amino acids: CAWIGGQLNTDTQYF. The DNA of the CDR3 is TGTGCCTGGATCGGAGGACAGCTAAACACAGATACGCAGTATTTT.

The chain links TRBV7-9 to TRBJ2-1, with TRBD2 identical over 9 bases. The CDR3 extends over 14 amino acids. Germline assignment: CDR1 SEHNR and CDR2 FQNEAQ (reference sequence). The trim removed 7 bases at V and 5 bases at J, leaving 6 bases unmatched. CDR3 nucleotide sequence: TGTGCCAGCAACAAGCGGGGGGTTCACAATGAGCAGTTCTTC. It specifies CASNKRGVHNEQFF.